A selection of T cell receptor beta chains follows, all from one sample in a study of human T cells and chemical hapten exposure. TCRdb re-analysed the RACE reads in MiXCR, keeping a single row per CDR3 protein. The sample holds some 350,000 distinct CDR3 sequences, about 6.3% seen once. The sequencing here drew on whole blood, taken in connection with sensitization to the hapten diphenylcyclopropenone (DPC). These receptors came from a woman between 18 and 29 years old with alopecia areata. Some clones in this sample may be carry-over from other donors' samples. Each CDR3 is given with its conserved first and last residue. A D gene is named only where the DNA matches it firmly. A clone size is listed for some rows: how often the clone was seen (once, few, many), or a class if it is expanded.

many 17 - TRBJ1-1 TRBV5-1 TGCGCCAGCAGCTTGGTTCAGGGGAGGGCGCAGAACACTGAAGCTTTCTTT CASSLVQGRAQNTEAFF
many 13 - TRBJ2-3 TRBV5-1 TGCGCCAGCCACCCGGGGGTTACAGATACGCAGTATTTT CASHPGVTDTQYF
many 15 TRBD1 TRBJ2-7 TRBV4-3 TGCGCCAGCAGCCCCGGGACAGGGGTTCTGTACGAGCAGTACTTC CASSPGTGVLYEQYF
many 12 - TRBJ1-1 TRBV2 TGTGCCTTCCGAGGCCCGAACACTGAAGCTTTCTTT CAFRGPNTEAFF
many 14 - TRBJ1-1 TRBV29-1 TGCAGCGTTGGGGCAGTTCTCATGAACACTGAAGCTTTCTTT CSVGAVLMNTEAFF
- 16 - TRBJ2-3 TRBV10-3 TGTGCCATCAGTATTGCTACAGGGAAAAGCACAGATACGCAGTATTTT CAISIATGKSTDTQYF
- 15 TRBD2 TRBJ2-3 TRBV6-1 TGTGCCAGCGGACCACTAGCGGGGTACACAGATACGCAGTATTTT CASGPLAGYTDTQYF
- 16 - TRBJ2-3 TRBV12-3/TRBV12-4 TGTGCCAGCGGATCCACAGGCCATGGGGGCACAGATACGCAGTATTTT CASGSTGHGGTDTQYF
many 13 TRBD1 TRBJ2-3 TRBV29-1 TGCAGCGTTGACCCACAGGGGCGAGATACGCAGTATTTT CSVDPQGRDTQYF
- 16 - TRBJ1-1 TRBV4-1 TGCGCCAGCAGCCTATCAAATTTGGGCCAGAACACTGAAGCTTTCTTT CASSLSNLGQNTEAFF
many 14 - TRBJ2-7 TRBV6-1 TGTGCCAGCAATCAGATCGGCAAATCCTACGAGCAGTACTTC CASNQIGKSYEQYF
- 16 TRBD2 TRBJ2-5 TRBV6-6 TGTGCCAGCAGTTCTTATGGGACTAGCGGGGAAGAGACCCAGTACTTC CASSSYGTSGEETQYF
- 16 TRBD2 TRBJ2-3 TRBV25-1 TGTGCCAGCAGTGAATCGACTAGCCGGATCACAGATACGCAGTATTTT CASSESTSRITDTQYF
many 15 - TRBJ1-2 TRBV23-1 TGCGCCAGCAGTCCCCCGGGCTGCCGAACCCTCGGCTACACCTTC CASSPPGCRTLGYTF
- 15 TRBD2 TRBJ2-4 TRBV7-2 TGTGCCAGCAGCTTAGGACTAGCGGCCAAAAACATTCAGTACTTC CASSLGLAAKNIQYF
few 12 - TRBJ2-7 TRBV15 TGTGCCACCAGCGGTAACAGGTACGAGCAGTACTTC CATSGNRYEQYF
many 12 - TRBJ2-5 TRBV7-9 TGTGCCAGCAGCCAAGGGCCACCTGAGACGTACTTC CASSQGPPETYF
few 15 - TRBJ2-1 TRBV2 TGTGCCAGCAGAGCCCGGGACACCAGATACAATGAGCAGTTCTTC CASRARDTRYNEQFF
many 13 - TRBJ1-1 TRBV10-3 TGTGCCATCAGTGGGGAAACGTACACTGAAGCTTTCTTT CAISGETYTEAFF
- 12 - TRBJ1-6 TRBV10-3 TGTGCCATCAGGGGAGAGGGCTCACCCCTCCACTTT CAIRGEGSPLHF
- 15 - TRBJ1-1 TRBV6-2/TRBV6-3 TGTGCCAGCTGTTTTCGGCGGGTGGTTAACACTGAAGCTTTCTTT CASCFRRVVNTEAFF
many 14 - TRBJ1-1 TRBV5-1 TGCGCCAGCAGCTTGGGGGGTACTGACACTGAAGCTTTCTTT CASSLGGTDTEAFF
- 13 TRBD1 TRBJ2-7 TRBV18 TGTGCCAGCTCAACGGGACAGGGCGGCGAGCAGTACTTC CASSTGQGGEQYF
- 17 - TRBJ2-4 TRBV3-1 TGTGCCAGCAGCCAAAGCCGGGACCCCGGGGGCAAAAACATTCAGTACTTC CASSQSRDPGGKNIQYF
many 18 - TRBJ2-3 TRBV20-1 TGCAGTGCCGGACCAGGTGTAGGGACTGCACCTAGCACAGATACGCAGTATTTT CSAGPGVGTAPSTDTQYF
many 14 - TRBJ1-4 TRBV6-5 TGTGCCAGCAGTTCCCCTTCGACGGGCGGAAAACTGTTTTTT CASSSPSTGGKLFF
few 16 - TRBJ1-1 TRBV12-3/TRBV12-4 TGTGCCAGCAGTCCGAGCTACAGGGTTCGGGACACTGAAGCTTTCTTT CASSPSYRVRDTEAFF
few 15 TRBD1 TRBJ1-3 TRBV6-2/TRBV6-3 TGTGCCAGCAGTACGACAGGGACTAACGGAAACACCATATATTTT CASSTTGTNGNTIYF
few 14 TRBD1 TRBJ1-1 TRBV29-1 TGCAGCGTCGGACAGGGAGCCATGAACACTGAAGCTTTCTTT CSVGQGAMNTEAFF
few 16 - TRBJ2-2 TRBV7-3 TGTGCCAGCAGCTTAGGTGGAGGGAGTAACACCGGGGAGCTGTTTTTT CASSLGGGSNTGELFF
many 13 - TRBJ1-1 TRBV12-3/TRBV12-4 TGTGCCAGCAGTTTTGGGGGACAAAGGGACGCTTTCTTT CASSFGGQRDAFF
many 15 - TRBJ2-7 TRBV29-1 TGCAGCGTTGTCCGGCGGGGACTGAGCTCCTACGAGCAGTACTTC CSVVRRGLSSYEQYF
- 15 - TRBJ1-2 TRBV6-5 TGTGCCAGCAGATCGGGCCCAAGGAAGGGCTATGGCTACACCTTC CASRSGPRKGYGYTF
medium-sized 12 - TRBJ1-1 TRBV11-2 TGTGCCAGCAGCCACGACGGATCTAAAGCTTTCTTT CASSHDGSKAFF
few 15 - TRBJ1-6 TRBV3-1 TGTGCCAGCAGCCCTGGGACATTAAAGGGTTCACCCCTCCACTTT CASSPGTLKGSPLHF
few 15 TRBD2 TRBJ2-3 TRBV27 TGTGCCAGCAGTCGCCCCGCGGGGGGCACAGATACGCAGTATTTT CASSRPAGGTDTQYF
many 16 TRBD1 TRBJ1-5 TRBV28 TGTGCCAGCAGTTTTGCGGGACCAGGGGGCGATCAGCCCCAGCATTTT CASSFAGPGGDQPQHF
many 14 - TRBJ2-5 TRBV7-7 TGTGCTAGCAGCTTAGAACAGGGTAGAGAGACCCAGTACTTC CASSLEQGRETQYF
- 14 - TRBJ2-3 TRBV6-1 TGTGCCAGCAGTCGTATAGGAAGCACAGATACGCAGTATTTT CASSRIGSTDTQYF
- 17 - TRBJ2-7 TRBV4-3 TGCGCCAGCAGCCAAGACCCCGGCCCTAGACTCCACTACGAGCAGTACTTC CASSQDPGPRLHYEQYF
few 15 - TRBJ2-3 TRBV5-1 TGCGCCAGCAGCTTGATGTCCGAACCCACAGATACGCAGTATTTT CASSLMSEPTDTQYF
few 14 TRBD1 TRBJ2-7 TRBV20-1 TGCAGTGCACCGGACAGGGTATTTGCCTACGAGCAGTACTTC CSAPDRVFAYEQYF
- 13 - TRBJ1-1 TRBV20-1 TGCAGTGCTAGGAAAAGGGATAACACTGAAGCTTTCTTT CSARKRDNTEAFF
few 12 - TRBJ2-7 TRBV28 TGTGCCAGCAGTTCCCGGATCTACGAGCAGTACTTC CASSSRIYEQYF
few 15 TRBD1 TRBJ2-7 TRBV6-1 TGTGCCAGCAGTGAAACGTACAGGGGTCCCTACGAGCAGTACTTC CASSETYRGPYEQYF
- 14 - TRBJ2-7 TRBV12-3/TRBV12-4 TGTGCCAGCAGTTTTGGGGCAGGGGCCTACGAGCAGTACTTC CASSFGAGAYEQYF
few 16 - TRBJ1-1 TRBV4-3 TGCGCCAGCAGCCAAGTTCGGTTTCGAATGAACACTGAAGCTTTCTTT CASSQVRFRMNTEAFF
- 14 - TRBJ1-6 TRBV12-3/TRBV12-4 TGTGCCAGCAGTAGGCACCCCCGGGAATCACCCCTCCACTTT CASSRHPRESPLHF
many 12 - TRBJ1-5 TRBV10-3 TGTGCCACCCAGAGGGCAGGTCAGCCCCAGCATTTT CATQRAGQPQHF
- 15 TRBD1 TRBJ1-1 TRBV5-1 TGCGCCAGCAGCTTCGCCGGGACAGCGGGCACTGAAGCTTTCTTT CASSFAGTAGTEAFF
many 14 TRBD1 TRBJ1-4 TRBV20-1 TGCAGTGCTAGACCGACAGGGTCTAATGAAAAACTGTTTTTT CSARPTGSNEKLFF
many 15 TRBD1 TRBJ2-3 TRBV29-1 TGCAGCGCCGCCGTGACAGGGGAAACGGCAGATACGCAGTATTTT CSAAVTGETADTQYF
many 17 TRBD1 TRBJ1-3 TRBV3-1 TGTGCCAGCAGCCCCACTTACTCGACAGGGTCTGGAAACACCATATATTTT CASSPTYSTGSGNTIYF
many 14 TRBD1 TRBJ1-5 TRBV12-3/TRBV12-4 TGTGCCAGCAGCCCCGACAGGGTCAATCAGCCCCAGCATTTT CASSPDRVNQPQHF
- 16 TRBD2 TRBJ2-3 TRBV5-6 TGTGCCAGCAGCTTTGCTAGCGGGGGTAGCACAGATACGCAGTATTTT CASSFASGGSTDTQYF
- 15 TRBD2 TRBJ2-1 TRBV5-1 TGCGCCAGCAGCAGGGGACTAGCGGGGGGCGATGAGCAGTTCTTC CASSRGLAGGDEQFF
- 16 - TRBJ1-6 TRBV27 TGTGCCAGCAGCGAATACTTCAGGGGATGGAATTCACCCCTCCACTTT CASSEYFRGWNSPLHF
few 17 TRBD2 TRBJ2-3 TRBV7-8 TGTGCCAGCGGGGGGGAGAGGAGCGGGACCAGCACAGATACGCAGTATTTT CASGGERSGTSTDTQYF
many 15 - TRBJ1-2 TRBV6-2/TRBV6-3 TGTGCCAGCACCAGGTCCCTACAACTTTTCTATGGCTACACCTTC CASTRSLQLFYGYTF